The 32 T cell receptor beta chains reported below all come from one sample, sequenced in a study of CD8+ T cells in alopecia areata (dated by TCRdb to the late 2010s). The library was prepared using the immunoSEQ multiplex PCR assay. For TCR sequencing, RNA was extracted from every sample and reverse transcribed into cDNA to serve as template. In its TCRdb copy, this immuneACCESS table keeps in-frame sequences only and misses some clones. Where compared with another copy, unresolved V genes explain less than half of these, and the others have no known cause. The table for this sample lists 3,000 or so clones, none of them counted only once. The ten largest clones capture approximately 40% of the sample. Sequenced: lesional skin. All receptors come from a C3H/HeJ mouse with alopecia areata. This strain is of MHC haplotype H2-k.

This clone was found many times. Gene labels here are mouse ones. Partial CDR3 DNA: TGTGCCAGCAGTTTAACAGAT. Translation gives CASSLTD. The entire CDR3 protein reads CASSLTDEQYF. The chain uses TRBV14 and TRBJ2-7, with no clear D. The read terminates 4 residues before the CDR3 end, so the remaining end is supplied by the germline J gene. From germline, CDR1 is SGHDT and CDR2 FRDEAV. The CDR3 is made up of 11 amino acids.

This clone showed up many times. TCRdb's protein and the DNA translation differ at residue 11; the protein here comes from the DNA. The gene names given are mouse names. The CDR3 protein is CASSSRDRGFPLYF. The CDR3 DNA, read in part, is TGTGCCAGCAGCTCCCGGGACAGGGGGTTCCCC. The gene calls are TRBV3 and TRBJ1-6; 11 bases are a match to TRBD1. The CDR3 end is not reached by the read, which stops 3 residues before it; the germline J gene fills it in. TRBJ1-6 is sorted into the ORF group, with uncertain function. CDR1 and CDR2 from the germline V gene are SNHLY and FYNGKV (reference sequence). This CDR3 region has 14 residues.

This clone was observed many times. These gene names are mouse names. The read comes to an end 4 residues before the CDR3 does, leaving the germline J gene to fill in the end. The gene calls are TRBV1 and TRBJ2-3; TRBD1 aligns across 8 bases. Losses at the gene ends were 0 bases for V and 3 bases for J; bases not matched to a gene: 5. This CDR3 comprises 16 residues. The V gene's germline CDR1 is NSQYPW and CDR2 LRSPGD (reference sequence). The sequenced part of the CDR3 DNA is TGCACCTGCAGTGCAGATCAGGGGGCGAGGGCAGAA. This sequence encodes CTCSADQGARAE. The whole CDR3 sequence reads CTCSADQGARAETLYF.

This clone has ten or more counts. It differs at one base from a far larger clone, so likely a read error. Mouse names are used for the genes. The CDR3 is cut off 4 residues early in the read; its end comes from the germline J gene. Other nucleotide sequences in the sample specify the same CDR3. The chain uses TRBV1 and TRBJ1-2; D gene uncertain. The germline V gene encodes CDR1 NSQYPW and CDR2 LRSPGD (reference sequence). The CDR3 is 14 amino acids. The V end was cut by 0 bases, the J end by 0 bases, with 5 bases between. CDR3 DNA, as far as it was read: TGCACCTGCAGTGCAGAACACGCAAACTCC. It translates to CTCSAEHANS. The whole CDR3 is CTCSAEHANSDYTF.

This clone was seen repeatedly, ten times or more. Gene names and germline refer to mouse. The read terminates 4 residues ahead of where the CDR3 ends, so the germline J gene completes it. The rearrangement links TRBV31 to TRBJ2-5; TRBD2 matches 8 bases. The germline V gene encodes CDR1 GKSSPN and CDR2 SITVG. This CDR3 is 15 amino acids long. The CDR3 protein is CAWSLLGGVKDTQYF. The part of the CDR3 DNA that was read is TGTGCCTGGAGTCTGCTTGGGGGGGTAAAAGAC.

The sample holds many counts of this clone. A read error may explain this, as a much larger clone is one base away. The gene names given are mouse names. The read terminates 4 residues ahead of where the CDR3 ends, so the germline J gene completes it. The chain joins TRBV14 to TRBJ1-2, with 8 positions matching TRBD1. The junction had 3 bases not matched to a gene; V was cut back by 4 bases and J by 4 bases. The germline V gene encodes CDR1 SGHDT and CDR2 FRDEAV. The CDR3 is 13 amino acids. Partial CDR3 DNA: TGTGCCAGCAGTGACAGGGGTAGCTCC. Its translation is CASSDRGSS. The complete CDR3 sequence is CASSDRGSSDYTF.

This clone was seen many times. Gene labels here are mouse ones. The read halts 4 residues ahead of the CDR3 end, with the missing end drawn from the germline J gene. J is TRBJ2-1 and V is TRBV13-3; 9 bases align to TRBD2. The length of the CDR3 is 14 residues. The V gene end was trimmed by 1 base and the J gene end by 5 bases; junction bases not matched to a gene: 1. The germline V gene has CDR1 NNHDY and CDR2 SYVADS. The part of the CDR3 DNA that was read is TGTGCCAGCAGTGATATGGGGGGGCATGCT. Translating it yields CASSDMGGHA. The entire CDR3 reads CASSDMGGHAEQFF.

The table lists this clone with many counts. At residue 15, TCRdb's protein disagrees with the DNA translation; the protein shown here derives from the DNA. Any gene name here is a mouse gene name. The sequenced part of the CDR3 DNA is TGTGCCAGCGGTGAAGGGGACAGGGGCACTTCCTATAATTCGCCC. Its protein product is CASGEGDRGTSYNSP. The full CDR3 protein reads CASGEGDRGTSYNSPLYF. V gene TRBV13-2 combines with J gene TRBJ1-6, with 10 positions matching TRBD1. The CDR3 end is not reached by the read, which stops 3 residues before it; the germline J gene fills it in. TRBJ1-6 is known as an ORF, though its function is uncertain. Germline CDR1 reads NNHNN; CDR2 reads SYGAGS (reference sequence). V trimming: 2 bases; J trimming: 0 bases; junction bases outside the gene matches: 5. CDR3 length: 18 amino acids.

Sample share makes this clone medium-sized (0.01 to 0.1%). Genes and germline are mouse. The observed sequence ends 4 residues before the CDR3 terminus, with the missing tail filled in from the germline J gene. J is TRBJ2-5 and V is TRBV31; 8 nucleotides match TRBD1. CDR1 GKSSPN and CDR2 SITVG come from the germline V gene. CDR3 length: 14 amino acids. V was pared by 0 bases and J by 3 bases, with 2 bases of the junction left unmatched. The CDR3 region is CAWSLRDRQDTQYF. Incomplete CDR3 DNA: TGTGCCTGGAGTCTACGGGACAGGCAAGAC.

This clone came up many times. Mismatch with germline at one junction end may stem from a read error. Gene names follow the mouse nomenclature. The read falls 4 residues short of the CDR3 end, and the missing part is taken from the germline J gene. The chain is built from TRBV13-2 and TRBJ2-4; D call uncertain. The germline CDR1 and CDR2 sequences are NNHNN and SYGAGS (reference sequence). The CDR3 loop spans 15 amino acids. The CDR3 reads CASSDATDSQNTLYF. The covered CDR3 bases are TGTGCCAGCAGTGATGCAACAGATAGTCAAAAC.

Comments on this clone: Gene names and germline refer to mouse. The DNA read from the CDR3 is TGTGCCAGCAGTTCCGACTGGGGGAACTATGCT. Its protein product is CASSSDWGNYA. The complete CDR3 protein is CASSSDWGNYAEQFF. The V and J genes are TRBV13-1 and TRBJ2-1; 9 bases are shared with TRBD2. The CDR3 is cut off 4 residues early in the read; its end comes from the germline J gene. The trim removed 4 bases at V and 1 base at J, leaving 3 bases unmatched. Germline-derived CDR1 and CDR2 are NSHNY and SYGAGN. The CDR3 loop spans 15 amino acids.

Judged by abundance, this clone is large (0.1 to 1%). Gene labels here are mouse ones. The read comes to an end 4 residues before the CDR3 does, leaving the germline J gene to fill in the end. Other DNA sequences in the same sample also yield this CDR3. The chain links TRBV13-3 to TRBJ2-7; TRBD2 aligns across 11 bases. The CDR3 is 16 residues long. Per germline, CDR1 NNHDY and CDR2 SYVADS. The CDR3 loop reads CASSDAEGLGVYEQYF. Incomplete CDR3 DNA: TGTGCCAGCAGTGATGCAGAGGGACTGGGGGTTTAT.

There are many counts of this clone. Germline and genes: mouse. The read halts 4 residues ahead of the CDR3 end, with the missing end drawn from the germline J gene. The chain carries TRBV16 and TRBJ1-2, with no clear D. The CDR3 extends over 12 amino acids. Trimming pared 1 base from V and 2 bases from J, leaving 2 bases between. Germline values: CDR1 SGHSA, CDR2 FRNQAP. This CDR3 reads CASSLVNSDYTF. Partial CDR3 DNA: TGTGCAAGCAGCTTAGTGAACTCC.

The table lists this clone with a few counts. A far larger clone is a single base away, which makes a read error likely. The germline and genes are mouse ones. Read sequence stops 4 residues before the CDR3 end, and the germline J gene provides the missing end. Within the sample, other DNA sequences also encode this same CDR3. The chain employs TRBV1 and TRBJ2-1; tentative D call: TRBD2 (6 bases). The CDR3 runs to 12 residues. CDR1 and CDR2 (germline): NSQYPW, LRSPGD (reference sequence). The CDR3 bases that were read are TGCACCTGCAGTCTTTGGGGGGCT. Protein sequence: CTCSLWGA. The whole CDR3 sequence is CTCSLWGAEQFF.

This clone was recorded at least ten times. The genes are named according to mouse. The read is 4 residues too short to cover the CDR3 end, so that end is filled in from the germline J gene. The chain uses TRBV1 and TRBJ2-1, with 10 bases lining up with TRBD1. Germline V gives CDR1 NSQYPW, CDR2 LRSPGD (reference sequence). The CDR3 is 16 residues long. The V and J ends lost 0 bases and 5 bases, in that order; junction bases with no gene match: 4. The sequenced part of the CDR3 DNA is TGCACCTGCAGTGCAGAGGGGACAGGGGTTGATGCT. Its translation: CTCSAEGTGVDA. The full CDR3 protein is CTCSAEGTGVDAEQFF.

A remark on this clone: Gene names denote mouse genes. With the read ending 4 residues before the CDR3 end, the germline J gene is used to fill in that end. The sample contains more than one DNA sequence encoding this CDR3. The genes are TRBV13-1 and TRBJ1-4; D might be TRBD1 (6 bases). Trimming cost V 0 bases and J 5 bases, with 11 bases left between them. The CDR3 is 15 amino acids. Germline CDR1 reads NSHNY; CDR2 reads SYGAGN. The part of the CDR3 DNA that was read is TGTGCCAGCAGTGATGGACTGGGGGCGAACGAA. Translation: CASSDGLGANE. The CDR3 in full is CASSDGLGANERLFF.

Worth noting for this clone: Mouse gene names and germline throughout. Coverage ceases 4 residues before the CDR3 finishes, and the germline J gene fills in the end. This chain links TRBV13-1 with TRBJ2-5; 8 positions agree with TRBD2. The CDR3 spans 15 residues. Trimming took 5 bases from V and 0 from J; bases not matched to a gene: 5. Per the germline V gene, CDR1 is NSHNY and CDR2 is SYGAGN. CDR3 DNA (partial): TGTGCCAGCAGGAGTGGGACTGGTAACCAAGAC. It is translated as CASRSGTGNQD. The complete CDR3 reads CASRSGTGNQDTQYF.

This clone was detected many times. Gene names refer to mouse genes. Partial CDR3 DNA: TGTGCCAGCGGTGGACTGGGGCGCGACAACGAA. Its protein is CASGGLGRDNE. The complete CDR3 reads CASGGLGRDNERLFF. The chain links TRBV13-2 to TRBJ1-4, with a tentative D call TRBD1 (5 bases). The CDR3 end is not reached by the read, which stops 4 residues before it; the germline J gene fills it in. In germline, CDR1 is NNHNN, CDR2 SYGAGS (reference sequence). Trimming took off 3 bases at V and 4 bases at J, with 13 bases between the two ends. The CDR3 has 15 residues.

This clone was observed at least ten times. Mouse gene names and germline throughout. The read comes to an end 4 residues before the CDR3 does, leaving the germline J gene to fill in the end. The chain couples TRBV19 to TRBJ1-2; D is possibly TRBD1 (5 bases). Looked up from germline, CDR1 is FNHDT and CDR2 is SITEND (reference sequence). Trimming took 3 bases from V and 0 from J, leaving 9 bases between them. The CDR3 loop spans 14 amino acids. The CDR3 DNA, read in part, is TGTGCCAGCAGTAAGGACATGGCAAACTCC. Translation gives CASSKDMANS. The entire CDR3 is CASSKDMANSDYTF.

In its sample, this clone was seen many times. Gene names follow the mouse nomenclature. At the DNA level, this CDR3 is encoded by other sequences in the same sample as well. The part of the CDR3 DNA that was read is TGTGCCAGCAGTGATGGACTGGGGGGGCCAAACACCGGG. This sequence encodes CASSDGLGGPNTG. In full, the CDR3 is CASSDGLGGPNTGQLYF. This rearrangement joins TRBV13-1 to TRBJ2-2, with 12 bases identical to TRBD2. The CDR3 end lies 4 residues beyond the end of the read and is filled in from the germline J gene. The CDR3 sequence is 17 residues long. J gave up 0 bases and V 0 bases, and 0 bases lay outside the gene matches. Germline CDR1 NSHNY, CDR2 SYGAGN.

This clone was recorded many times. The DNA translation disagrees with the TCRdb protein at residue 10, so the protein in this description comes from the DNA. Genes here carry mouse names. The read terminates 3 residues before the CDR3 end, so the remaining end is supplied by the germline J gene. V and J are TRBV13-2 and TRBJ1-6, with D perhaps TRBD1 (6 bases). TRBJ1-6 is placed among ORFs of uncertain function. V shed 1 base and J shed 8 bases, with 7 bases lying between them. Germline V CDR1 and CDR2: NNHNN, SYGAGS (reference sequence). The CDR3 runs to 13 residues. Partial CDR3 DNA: TGTGCCAGCGGTGATCACAGGGATTCGCCC. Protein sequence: CASGDHRDSP. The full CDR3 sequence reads CASGDHRDSPLYF.

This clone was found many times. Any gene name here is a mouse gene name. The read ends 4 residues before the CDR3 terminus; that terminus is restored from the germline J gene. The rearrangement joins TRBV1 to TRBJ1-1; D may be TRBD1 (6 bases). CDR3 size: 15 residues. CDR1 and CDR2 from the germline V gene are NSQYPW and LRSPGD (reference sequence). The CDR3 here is CTCSADFRGQPEVFF. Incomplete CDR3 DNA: TGCACCTGCAGTGCAGATTTCAGGGGACAACCA.

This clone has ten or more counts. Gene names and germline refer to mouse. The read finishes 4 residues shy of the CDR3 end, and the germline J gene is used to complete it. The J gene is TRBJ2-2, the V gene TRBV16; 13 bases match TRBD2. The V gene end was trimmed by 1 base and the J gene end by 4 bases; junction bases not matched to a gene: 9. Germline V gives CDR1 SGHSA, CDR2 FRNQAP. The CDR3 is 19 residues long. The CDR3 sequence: CASSLGVDWGGAGTGQLYF. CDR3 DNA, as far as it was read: TGTGCAAGCAGCTTAGGGGTGGACTGGGGGGGCGCGGGCACCGGG.

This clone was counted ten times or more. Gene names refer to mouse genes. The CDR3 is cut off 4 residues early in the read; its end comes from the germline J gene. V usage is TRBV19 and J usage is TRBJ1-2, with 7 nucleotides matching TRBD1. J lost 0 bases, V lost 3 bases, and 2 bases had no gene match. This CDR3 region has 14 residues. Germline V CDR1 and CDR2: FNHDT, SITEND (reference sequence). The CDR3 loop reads CASSTDRANSDYTF. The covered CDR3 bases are TGTGCCAGCAGTACCGACAGGGCAAACTCC.

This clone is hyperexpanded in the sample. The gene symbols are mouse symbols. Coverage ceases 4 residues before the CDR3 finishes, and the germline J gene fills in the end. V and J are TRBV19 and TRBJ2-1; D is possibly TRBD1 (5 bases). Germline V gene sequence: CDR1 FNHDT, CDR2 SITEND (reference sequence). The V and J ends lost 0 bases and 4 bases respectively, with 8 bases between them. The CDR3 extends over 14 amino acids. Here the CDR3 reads CASSIGTRYAEQFF. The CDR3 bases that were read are TGTGCCAGCAGTATAGGGACAAGATATGCT.

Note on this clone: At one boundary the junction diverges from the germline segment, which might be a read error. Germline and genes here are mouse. Partial CDR3 DNA: TGTGCCAGCGGTGATGGAAGACTGGGGGGGCCAAACACCGGG. Protein: CASGDGRLGGPNTG. The entire CDR3 reads CASGDGRLGGPNTGQLYF. The chain uses TRBV13-3 and TRBJ2-2, with TRBD2 matching 12 bases. The CDR3 extends 4 residues past the end of the read, so its final part is completed from the germline J gene. The CDR3 is made up of 18 amino acids. Looked up from germline, CDR1 is NNHDY and CDR2 is SYVADS. Complete variable domain (other parts from reference TRBV13-3 and TRBJ2-2): EAAVTQSPRSKVAVTGGKVTLSCHQTNNHDYMYWYRQDTGHGLRLIHYSYVADSTEKGDIPDGYKASRPSQENFSLILELASLSQTAVYFCASGDGRLGGPNTGQLYFGEGSKLTVL.

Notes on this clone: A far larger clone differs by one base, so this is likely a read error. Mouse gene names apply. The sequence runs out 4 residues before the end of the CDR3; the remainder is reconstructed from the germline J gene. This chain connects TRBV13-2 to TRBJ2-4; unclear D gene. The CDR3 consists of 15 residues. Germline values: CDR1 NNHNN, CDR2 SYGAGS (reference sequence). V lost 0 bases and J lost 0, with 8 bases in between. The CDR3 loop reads CASGDATDSQNTLYF. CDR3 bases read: TGTGCCAGCGGTGATGCAACAGATAGTCAAAAC.

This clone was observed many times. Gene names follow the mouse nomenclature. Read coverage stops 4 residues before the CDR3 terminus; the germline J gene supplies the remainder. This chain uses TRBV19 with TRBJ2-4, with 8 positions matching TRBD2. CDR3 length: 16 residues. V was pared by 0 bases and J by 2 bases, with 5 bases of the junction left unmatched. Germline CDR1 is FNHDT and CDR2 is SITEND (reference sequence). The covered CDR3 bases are TGTGCCAGCAGTATAGATTGGGGGGGTCTTCAAAAC. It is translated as CASSIDWGGLQN. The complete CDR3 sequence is CASSIDWGGLQNTLYF.

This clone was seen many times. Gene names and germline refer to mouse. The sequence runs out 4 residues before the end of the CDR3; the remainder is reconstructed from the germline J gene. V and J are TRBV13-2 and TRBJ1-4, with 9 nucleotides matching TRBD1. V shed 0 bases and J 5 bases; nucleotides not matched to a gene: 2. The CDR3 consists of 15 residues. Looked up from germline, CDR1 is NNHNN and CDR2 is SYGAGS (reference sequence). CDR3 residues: CASGDVGQGNERLFF. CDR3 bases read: TGTGCCAGCGGTGATGTGGGACAGGGAAACGAA.

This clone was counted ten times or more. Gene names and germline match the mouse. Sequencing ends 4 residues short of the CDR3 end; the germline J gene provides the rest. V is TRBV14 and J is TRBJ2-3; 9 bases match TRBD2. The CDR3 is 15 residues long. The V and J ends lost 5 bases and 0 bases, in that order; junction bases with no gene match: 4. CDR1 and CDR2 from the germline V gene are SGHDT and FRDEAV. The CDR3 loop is CASRPDWGSAETLYF. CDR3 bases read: TGTGCCAGCAGACCAGACTGGGGGAGTGCAGAA.

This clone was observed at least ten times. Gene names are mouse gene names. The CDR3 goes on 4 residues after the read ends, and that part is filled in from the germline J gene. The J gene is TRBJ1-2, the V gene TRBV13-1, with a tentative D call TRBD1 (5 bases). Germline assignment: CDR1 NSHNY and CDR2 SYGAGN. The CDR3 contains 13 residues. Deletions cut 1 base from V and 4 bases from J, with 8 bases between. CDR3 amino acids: CASSDWGSSDYTF. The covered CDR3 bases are TGTGCCAGCAGTGATTGGGGGAGCTCC.

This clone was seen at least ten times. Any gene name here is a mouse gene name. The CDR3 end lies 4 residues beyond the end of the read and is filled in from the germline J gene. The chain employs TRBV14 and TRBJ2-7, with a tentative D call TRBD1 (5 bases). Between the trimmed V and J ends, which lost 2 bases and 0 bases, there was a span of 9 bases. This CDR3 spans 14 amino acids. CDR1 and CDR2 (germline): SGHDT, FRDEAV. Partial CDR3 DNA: TGTGCCAGCAGTTTAGGACACAGCTCCTAT. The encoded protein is CASSLGHSSY. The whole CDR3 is CASSLGHSSYEQYF.